This T cell receptor (beta chain) comes out of a study of CD8 T cells in Susac syndrome. CD8+ and CD4+ T cells from blood underwent TCR beta sequencing, which was carried out in a high-throughput format. Negative magnetic isolation gave CD8+ and CD4+ cells; FACS enriched CD8+ TEMRA. Random hexamers were used to reverse transcribe 0.5 to 1 ug of RNA. A single record per CDR3 protein comes from TCRdb applying MiXCR to the immunoSEQ multiplex PCR reads. The profile covers about 210,000 distinct CDR3 sequences, with roughly 94% appearing a single time and 0.095% to 0.12% taken by the ten largest. Trimming stripped 4 bases from V and 0 bases from J, with 4 bases between. The CDR3 extends over 13 amino acids. Germline V gene lookup returns CDR1 MNHEY and CDR2 SVGAGI.

The chain combines TRBV6-5 with TRBJ1-5; D is unresolved. This sequence was found in a human donor in good health. Sequenced input: CD4+ T cells from PBMCs. For the CDR3, the DNA is TGTGCCAGCAGTTCAAATAGCAATCAGCCCCAGCATTTT. Residues: CASSSNSNQPQHF.